Following are 9 T cell receptor beta chains from one sample sequenced in a study of blood T cell repertoires in COVID-19 (TCRdb year 2020). The library relied on the immunoSEQ multiplex PCR assay. TCRdb took over this immuneACCESS table, retaining in-frame rearrangements with V and J assigned. Such tables are incomplete; in checked studies, under half of the missing clones stem from an unresolved V gene, and the remainder is unexplained. Present in this sample are about 73,000 clones, over 60% of which were seen just once. 2% to 2.5% of the sample is in the top ten clones. The sequencing sample was made of peripheral blood. Source of these receptors: a man aged 70 or older with COVID-19, enrolled during active disease.

Comments on this clone: A read error may produce the germline difference seen at one junction end. The chain has TRBV7-6 and TRBJ1-1; TRBD1 is a possible D gene (5 bases). Germline V CDR1 and CDR2: SGHVS, FNYEAQ. The CDR3 is 17 residues long. CDR3 DNA: TGTGCCAGCACCTTATCGGCAGGGCCTTACGGGAACACTGAAGCTTTCTTT. This sequence encodes CASTLSAGPYGNTEAFF. The full variable domain, with the rest looked up from reference TRBV7-6 and TRBJ1-1, is GAGVSQSPRYKVTKRGQDVALRCDPISGHVSLYWYRQALGQGPEFLTYFNYEAQQDKSGLPNDRFSAERPEGSISTLTIQRTEQRDSAMYRCASTLSAGPYGNTEAFFGQGTRLTVV.

The J gene is TRBJ2-4, the V gene TRBV10-3; D not certain. From germline, CDR1 is ENHRY and CDR2 SYGVKD. This CDR3 comprises 14 residues. V was shortened by 3 bases and J by 0 bases, with 6 bases between the two germline ends. The CDR3 nucleotides read TGTGCCATCAGTGATACAGTAGCCAAAAACATTCAGTACTTC. Encoded protein: CAISDTVAKNIQYF.

The J gene is TRBJ2-1, the V gene TRBV7-3, with 7 bases matching TRBD1. With 0 bases clipped from V and 6 bases from J, the junction kept 8 bases outside the gene matches. From germline, CDR1 is SGHTA and CDR2 FQGTGA. The CDR3 has 16 residues. The CDR3 DNA reads TGTGCCAGCAGCTTAACGTTCTGGGACAGCTTCAATGAGCAGTTCTTC. It translates to CASSLTFWDSFNEQFF.

A remark on this clone: The junction and the germline gene differ at one end; a read error may be behind it. This sequence joins TRBV7-7 and TRBJ2-1; D is possibly TRBD1 (5 bases). CDR3 length: 18 residues. The germline V gene encodes CDR1 SSHAT and CDR2 FNYEAQ (reference sequence). The CDR3 bases are TGTGCTAGCAGCTTATCAATCGCGACAGCCGGTAATGGGAATGAGCAGTTCTTC. It is translated as CASSLSIATAGNGNEQFF.

V usage is TRBV3-1 (or the pseudogene TRBV3-2) and J usage is TRBJ1-4; 9 positions match TRBD1. CDR1 is LGHDT and CDR2 is YNNKEL in the germline V gene (reference sequence). The CDR3 is 12 residues long. The V and J ends lost 11 bases and 12 bases, in that order; junction bases with no gene match: 10. CDR3 bases: TGTGCCTCTAAGACAGGGGGTACGGAACTGTTTTTT. Translation: CASKTGGTELFF.

The chain is built from TRBV11-2 and TRBJ1-5; the D is unclear. V lost 1 base, J lost 4 bases, and 20 bases lay in between. Germline V lookup: CDR1 SGHAT, CDR2 FQNNGV. This CDR3 is built from 18 residues. The CDR3 spells CASSLVPETESSNQPQHF. CDR3 DNA sequence: TGTGCCAGCAGCTTAGTCCCGGAGACGGAATCCTCAAATCAGCCCCAGCATTTT. Based on the CDR3 plus reference TRBV11-2 and TRBJ1-5, the full variable domain is EAGVAQSPRYKIIEKRQSVAFWCNPISGHATLYWYQQILGQGPKLLIQFQNNGVVDDSQLPKDRFSAERLKGVDSTLKIQPAKLEDSAVYLCASSLVPETESSNQPQHFGDGTRLSIL.

V usage is TRBV11-2 and J usage is TRBJ2-7; 8 positions agree with TRBD2. Per the germline V gene, CDR1 is SGHAT and CDR2 is FQNNGV. This CDR3 has 16 amino acids. Unmatched junction bases numbered 9, after V lost 5 bases and J lost 0 bases. The CDR3 protein is CASSPRGGGASYEQYF. CDR3 sequence (DNA): TGTGCCAGCAGCCCCCGGGGGGGAGGCGCCTCCTACGAGCAGTACTTC.

The chain uses TRBV18 and TRBJ2-1, with 7 bases that match TRBD1. V lost 4 bases, J lost 8 bases, and 5 bases stayed unmatched. CDR1 and CDR2 from the germline V gene are KGHSH and LQKENI. CDR3 length: 13 amino acids. DNA for the CDR3: TGTGCCAGCTCACAGACAGGGAATTATGAGCAGTTCTTC. This translates into CASSQTGNYEQFF.

This sequence joins TRBV4-2 and TRBJ2-3, with TRBD2 matching 8 bases. V shed 7 bases and J 3 bases; nucleotides not matched to a gene: 12. CDR3 length: 16 residues. The germline CDR1 and CDR2 sequences are LGHNA and YNFKEQ. The CDR3 protein is CASTPWGGTRTDTQYF. The CDR3 DNA reads TGTGCCAGCACCCCCTGGGGAGGGACTAGGACAGATACGCAGTATTTT.